A selection of T cell receptor beta chains follows, all from one sample in a study of OX40 agonist ivuxolimab in advanced cancers. The table came from immunoSEQ multiplex PCR; TCRdb's copy has only in-frame clones and leaves some out. The sample lists just under 55,000 clones, about 80% occurring once. The sequences come from CD4+ or CD8+ T cells sorted from blood, collected in a trial of the OX40 agonist ivuxolimab. The receptors derive from an adult with an advanced solid tumor such as melanoma, head and neck, liver or kidney cancer. Each CDR3 is given with its conserved first and last residue. Fields, in order: clone size, D gene, V gene, J gene, CDR3 protein, CDR3 DNA. D genes are given only for firm matches. For some rows the clone size is stated as once, few or many, or as a class when expanded; others skip it.

size: .
D: TRBD2
V: TRBV10-2
J: TRBJ2-1
CDR3: CASSEYLAGGYNEQFF
DNA: TGCGCCAGCAGTGAGTACCTAGCGGGAGGGTACAATGAGCAGTTCTTC

size: .
D: .
V: TRBV21-1
J: TRBJ1-1
CDR3: CASSRTEPYTEAFF
DNA: TGTGCCAGCAGCAGGACAGAGCCCTACACTGAAGCTTTCTTT

size: .
D: TRBD1
V: TRBV28
J: TRBJ1-4
CDR3: CASSLTGQGWGTRGTNEKLFF
DNA: TGTGCCAGCAGCCTCACGGGACAGGGGTGGGGTACCCGGGGGACTAATGAAAAACTGTTTTTT

size: .
D: .
V: TRBV11-2
J: TRBJ1-4
CDR3: CASSSRPGTNEKLFF
DNA: TGTGCCAGCAGCTCCCGACCCGGGACTAATGAAAAACTGTTTTTT

size: .
D: .
V: TRBV28
J: TRBJ1-4
CDR3: CASSLSRGITNEKLFF
DNA: TGTGCCAGCAGTCTATCCCGCGGGATCACTAATGAAAAACTGTTTTTT

size: .
D: TRBD1
V: TRBV6-5
J: TRBJ1-2
CDR3: CASRTGGSGYTF
DNA: TGTGCCAGCAGGACAGGGGGATCTGGCTACACCTTC

size: .
D: .
V: TRBV7-2
J: TRBJ2-6
CDR3: CASIPGGSWANVLTF
DNA: TGTGCCAGCATCCCTGGGGGTTCGTGGGCCAACGTCCTGACTTTC

size: .
D: TRBD1
V: TRBV2
J: TRBJ2-1
CDR3: CASREDRGGINEQFF
DNA: TGTGCCAGCAGAGAGGACAGGGGAGGTATCAATGAGCAGTTCTTC

size: .
D: TRBD1
V: TRBV2
J: TRBJ2-7
CDR3: CASSKTGVDEQYF
DNA: TGTGCCAGCAGCAAGACAGGGGTGGACGAGCAGTACTTC

size: .
D: .
V: TRBV7-2
J: TRBJ1-1
CDR3: CASSLGGGPTDTEAFF
DNA: TGTGCCAGCAGCTTAGGAGGGGGACCTACGGACACTGAAGCTTTCTTT

size: few
D: .
V: TRBV18
J: TRBJ1-1
CDR3: CASSSGFDTEAFF
DNA: TGTGCCAGCTCTTCAGGGTTCGACACTGAAGCTTTCTTT

size: .
D: .
V: TRBV5-8
J: TRBJ1-1
CDR3: CASSYLRWDTEAFF
DNA: TGTGCCAGCAGCTACCTTAGATGGGACACTGAAGCTTTCTTT

size: .
D: .
V: TRBV4-1
J: TRBJ2-1
CDR3: CASSQAQGLSYNEQFF
DNA: TGCGCCAGCAGCCAAGCCCAGGGCCTCTCCTACAATGAGCAGTTCTTC

size: few
D: TRBD2
V: TRBV10-3
J: TRBJ2-3
CDR3: CAIGLAESTDTQYF
DNA: TGTGCCATCGGACTAGCGGAGAGCACAGATACGCAGTATTTT

size: .
D: .
V: TRBV30
J: TRBJ2-7
CDR3: CAWSVWWEIYLGEQYF
DNA: TGTGCCTGGAGTGTATGGTGGGAGATTTACTTGGGCGAGCAGTACTTC

size: .
D: TRBD2
V: TRBV29-1
J: TRBJ2-7
CDR3: CSAFSGGTYEQYF
DNA: TGCAGCGCCTTTAGCGGGGGAACCTACGAGCAGTACTTC

size: few
D: .
V: TRBV27
J: TRBJ1-3
CDR3: CASSPGSAGSPGNTIYF
DNA: TGTGCCAGCAGTCCCGGGTCAGCCGGATCCCCTGGAAACACCATATATTTT

size: .
D: TRBD1
V: TRBV27
J: TRBJ2-1
CDR3: CASRSSGTGRDEQFF
DNA: TGTGCCAGCAGATCTTCCGGGACAGGGCGGGATGAGCAGTTCTTC